These T cell receptor beta chains were read from a single sample in a study of T cell responses to AZD1222 COVID-19 vaccine. Profiled with immunoSEQ multiplex PCR; TCRdb holds only in-frame clones, not every one. The sample shows some 100,000 clones, approximately 90% of them seen only once. The sequenced sample was peripheral blood, obtained 28 days after the second AZD1222 dose. These receptor sequences come from an adult who received the AZD1222 COVID-19 vaccine. The CDR3 runs from the conserved cysteine through the conserved F or W. A D gene is named only where the DNA matches it firmly. The size entry is marked missing in some rows and otherwise reads once, few, many or a size class.

J,D,size,V,CDR3,DNA
TRBJ2-5,TRBD2,.,TRBV3-1/TRBV3-2,CASSLTTSGQTQYF,TGTGCCAGCAGCCTGACGACTAGCGGACAGACCCAGTACTTC
TRBJ1-3,.,few,TRBV4-2,CASSQAVWGSGNTIYF,TGTGCCAGCAGCCAAGCCGTTTGGGGCTCTGGAAACACCATATATTTT
TRBJ1-5,TRBD1,.,TRBV19,CASSTQDRGPNQPQHF,TGTGCCAGTAGTACCCAGGACAGGGGGCCCAATCAGCCCCAGCATTTT
TRBJ1-4,TRBD1,.,TRBV5-1,CASSSVTGGNEKLFF,TGCGCCAGCAGCTCGGTGACAGGGGGAAATGAAAAACTGTTTTTT
TRBJ1-4,.,.,TRBV9,CASSPSGARSEKLFF,TGTGCCAGCAGCCCGTCCGGGGCCCGGAGCGAAAAACTGTTTTTT
TRBJ1-1,.,.,TRBV2,CASTPGGSFTEAFF,TGTGCCAGCACCCCAGGAGGGAGTTTCACTGAAGCTTTCTTT
TRBJ1-1,.,few,TRBV2,CASSGREKTEAFF,TGTGCCAGCAGTGGGAGGGAAAAGACTGAAGCTTTCTTT
TRBJ2-5,.,.,TRBV7-2,CASSLDPSLETQYF,TGTGCCAGCAGCTTAGATCCTAGTCTGGAGACCCAGTACTTC
TRBJ2-3,.,.,TRBV28,CASRAGLGEYF,TGTGCCAGCAGGGCGGGCCTTGGGGAGTATTTT
TRBJ1-5,TRBD1,many,TRBV3-1/TRBV3-2,CASSQGTGAGNQPQHF,TGTGCCAGCAGCCAAGGGACAGGGGCGGGCAATCAGCCCCAGCATTTT
TRBJ1-3,.,.,TRBV15,CATSRGRAGLNSGNTIYF,TGTGCCACCAGCAGAGGTCGGGCAGGACTTAACTCTGGAAACACCATATATTTT